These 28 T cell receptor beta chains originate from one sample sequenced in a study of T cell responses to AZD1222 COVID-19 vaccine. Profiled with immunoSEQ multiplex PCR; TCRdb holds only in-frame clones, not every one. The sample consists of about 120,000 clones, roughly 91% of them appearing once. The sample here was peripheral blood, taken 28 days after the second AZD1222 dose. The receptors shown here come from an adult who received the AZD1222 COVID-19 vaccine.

CDR3 region: CASSYQPGQVTYEQYF. Here the CDR3 DNA reads TGTGCCAGCAGTTATCAGCCGGGACAGGTTACCTACGAGCAGTACTTC. This chain links TRBV6-2 or TRBV6-3 with TRBJ2-7; 8 bases map to TRBD1. CDR1 MNHEY and CDR2 SVGEGT come from the germline V gene. The junction had 9 bases not matched to a gene; V was cut back by 3 bases and J by 2 bases. The CDR3 has 16 residues.

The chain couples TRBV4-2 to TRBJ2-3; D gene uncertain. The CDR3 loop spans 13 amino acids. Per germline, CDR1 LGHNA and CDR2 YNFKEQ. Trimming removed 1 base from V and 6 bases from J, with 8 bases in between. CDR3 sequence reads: CASSQVSGDTQYF. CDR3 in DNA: TGTGCCAGCAGCCAAGTTTCGGGCGATACGCAGTATTTT.

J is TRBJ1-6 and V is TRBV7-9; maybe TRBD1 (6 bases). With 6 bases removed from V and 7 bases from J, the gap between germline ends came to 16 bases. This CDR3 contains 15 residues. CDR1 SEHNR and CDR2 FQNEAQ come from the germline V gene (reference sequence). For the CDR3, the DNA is TGTGCCAGCAGTCAGCGGGGGGCTACAAATTCACCCCTCCACTTT. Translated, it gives CASSQRGATNSPLHF.

CDR3 region: CASSAQRTREKLFF. The CDR3, as DNA: TGTGCCAGCAGCGCCCAGAGGACCAGGGAAAAACTGTTTTTT. V is TRBV9 and J is TRBJ1-4; D remains unclear. Germline CDR1 reads SGDLS; CDR2 reads YYNGEE. There are 14 residues in the CDR3. Trimming removed 3 bases at V and 8 bases at J, with 14 bases between. The full variable domain, completed using reference TRBV9 and TRBJ1-4, is DSGVTQTPKHLITATGQRVTLRCSPRSGDLSVYWYQQSLDQGLQFLIQYYNGEERAKGNILERFSAQQFPDLHSELNLSSLELGDSALYFCASSAQRTREKLFFGSGTQLSVL.

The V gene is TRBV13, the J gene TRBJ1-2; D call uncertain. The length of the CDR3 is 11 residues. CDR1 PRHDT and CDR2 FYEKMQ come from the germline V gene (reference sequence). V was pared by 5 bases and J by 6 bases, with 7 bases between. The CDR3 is CASSTTDGYTF. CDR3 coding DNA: TGTGCCAGCAGCACCACAGATGGCTACACCTTC.

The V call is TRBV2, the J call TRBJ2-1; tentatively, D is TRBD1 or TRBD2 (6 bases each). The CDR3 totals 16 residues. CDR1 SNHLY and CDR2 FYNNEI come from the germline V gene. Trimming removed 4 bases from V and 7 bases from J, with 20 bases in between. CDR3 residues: CASSGIDGGLGNEQFF. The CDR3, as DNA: TGTGCCAGCAGTGGAATTGACGGGGGCCTCGGGAATGAGCAGTTCTTC.

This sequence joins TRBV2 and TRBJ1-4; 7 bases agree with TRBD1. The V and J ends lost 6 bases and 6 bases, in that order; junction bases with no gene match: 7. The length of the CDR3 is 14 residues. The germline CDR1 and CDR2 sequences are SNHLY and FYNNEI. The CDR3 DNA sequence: TGTGCCAGCAGCAGGGGGTTGGTAGATGAAAAACTGTTTTTT. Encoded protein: CASSRGLVDEKLFF. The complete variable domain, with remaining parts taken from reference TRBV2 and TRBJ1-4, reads EPEVTQTPSHQVTQMGQEVILRCVPISNHLYFYWYRQILGQKVEFLVSFYNNEISEKSEIFDDQFSVERPDGSNFTLKIRSTKLEDSAMYFCASSRGLVDEKLFFGSGTQLSVL.

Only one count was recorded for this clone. The CDR3 spells CASSLGDPLPQPNYGYTF. The CDR3 DNA follows: TGCGCCAGCAGCTTGGGGGACCCACTCCCACAACCTAACTATGGCTACACCTTC. The rearrangement joins TRBV5-1 to TRBJ1-2; possible D gene TRBD1, 5 bases. This CDR3 is 18 amino acids long. Trimming shortened V by 0 bases and J by 0 bases, and 18 bases separated the two germline ends. In germline, CDR1 is SGHRS, CDR2 YFSETQ.

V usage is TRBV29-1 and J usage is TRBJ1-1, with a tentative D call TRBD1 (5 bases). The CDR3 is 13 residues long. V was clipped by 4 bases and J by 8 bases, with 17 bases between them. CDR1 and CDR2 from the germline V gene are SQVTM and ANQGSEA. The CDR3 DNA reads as TGCAGCGTTGGGGGGATCCCGGGGGAGGAAGCTTTCTTT. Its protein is CSVGGIPGEEAFF.

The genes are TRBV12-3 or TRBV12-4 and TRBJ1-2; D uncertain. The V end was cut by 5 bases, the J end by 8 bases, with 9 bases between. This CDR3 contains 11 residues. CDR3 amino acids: CASSGAAGYTF. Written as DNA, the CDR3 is TGTGCCAGCAGTGGAGCAGCGGGCTACACCTTC.

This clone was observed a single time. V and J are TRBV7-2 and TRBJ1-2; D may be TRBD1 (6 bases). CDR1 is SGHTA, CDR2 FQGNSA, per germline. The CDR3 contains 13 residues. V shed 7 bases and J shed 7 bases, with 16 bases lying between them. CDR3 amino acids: CASIPRGGVGYTF. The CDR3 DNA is TGTGCCAGCATCCCTAGAGGGGGGGTTGGCTACACCTTC. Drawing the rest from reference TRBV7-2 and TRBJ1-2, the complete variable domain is GAGVSQSPSNKVTEKGKDVELRCDPISGHTALYWYRQSLGQGLEFLIYFQGNSAPDKSGLPSDRFSAERTGGSVSTLTIQRTQQEDSAVYLCASIPRGGVGYTFGSGTRLTVV.

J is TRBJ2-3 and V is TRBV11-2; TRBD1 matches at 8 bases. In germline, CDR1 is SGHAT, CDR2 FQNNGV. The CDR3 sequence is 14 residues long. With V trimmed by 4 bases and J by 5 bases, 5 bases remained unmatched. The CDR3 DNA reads TGTGCCAGCAGCTCTCAGGGGGCTGGAGATACGCAGTATTTT. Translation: CASSSQGAGDTQYF.

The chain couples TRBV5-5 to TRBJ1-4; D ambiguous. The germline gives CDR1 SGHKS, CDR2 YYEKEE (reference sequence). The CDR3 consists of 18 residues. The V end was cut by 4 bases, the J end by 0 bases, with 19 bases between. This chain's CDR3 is CASSRTDVGSATNEKLFF. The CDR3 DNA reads TGTGCCAGCAGCCGGACGGACGTCGGATCTGCAACTAATGAAAAACTGTTTTTT. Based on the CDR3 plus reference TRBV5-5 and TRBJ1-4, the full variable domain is DAGVTQSPTHLIKTRGQQVTLRCSPISGHKSVSWYQQVLGQGPQFIFQYYEKEERGRGNFPDRFSARQFPNYSSELNVNALLLGDSALYLCASSRTDVGSATNEKLFFGSGTQLSVL.

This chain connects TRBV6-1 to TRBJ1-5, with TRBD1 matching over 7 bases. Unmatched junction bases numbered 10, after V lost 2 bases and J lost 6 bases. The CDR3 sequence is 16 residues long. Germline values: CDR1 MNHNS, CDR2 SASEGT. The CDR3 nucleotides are TGTGCCAGCAGTGAAAACAGGGGATTCTCGGGTCAGCCCCAGCATTTT. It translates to CASSENRGFSGQPQHF.

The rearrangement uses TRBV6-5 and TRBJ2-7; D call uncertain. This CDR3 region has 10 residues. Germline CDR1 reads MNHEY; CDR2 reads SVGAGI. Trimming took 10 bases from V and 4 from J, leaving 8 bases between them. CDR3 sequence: CATRSYEQYF. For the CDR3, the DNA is TGTGCCACCCGGAGTTACGAGCAGTACTTC.

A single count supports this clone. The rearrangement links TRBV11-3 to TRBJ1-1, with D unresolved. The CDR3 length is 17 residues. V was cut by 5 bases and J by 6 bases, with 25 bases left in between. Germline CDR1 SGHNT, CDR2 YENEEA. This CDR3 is CASSARVGVHGGSEAFF. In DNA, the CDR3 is TGTGCCAGCAGCGCTAGAGTTGGGGTTCACGGAGGGTCTGAAGCTTTCTTT.

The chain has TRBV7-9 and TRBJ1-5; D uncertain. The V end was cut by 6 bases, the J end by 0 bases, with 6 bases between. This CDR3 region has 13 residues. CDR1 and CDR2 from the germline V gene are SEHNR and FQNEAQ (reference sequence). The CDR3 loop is CASSFHSNQPQHF. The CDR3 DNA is TGTGCCAGCAGTTTCCATAGCAATCAGCCCCAGCATTTT.

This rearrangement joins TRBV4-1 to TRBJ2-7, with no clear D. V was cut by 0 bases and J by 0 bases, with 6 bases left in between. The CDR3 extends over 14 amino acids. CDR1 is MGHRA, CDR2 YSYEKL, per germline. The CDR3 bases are TGCGCCAGCAGCCAAGAAGATGCCTCCTACGAGCAGTACTTC. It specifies CASSQEDASYEQYF.

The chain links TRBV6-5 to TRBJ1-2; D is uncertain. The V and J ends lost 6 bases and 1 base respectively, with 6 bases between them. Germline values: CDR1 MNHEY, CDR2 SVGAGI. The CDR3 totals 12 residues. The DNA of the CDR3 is TGTGCCAGCAGGGCGGTTAACTATGGCTACACCTTC. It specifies CASRAVNYGYTF.

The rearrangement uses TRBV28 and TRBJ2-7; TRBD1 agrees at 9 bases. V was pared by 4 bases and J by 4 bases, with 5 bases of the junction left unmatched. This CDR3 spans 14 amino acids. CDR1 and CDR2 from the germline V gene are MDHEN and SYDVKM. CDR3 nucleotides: TGTGCCAGCAGTTCGCCCGGGACAGGGTACGAGCAGTACTTC. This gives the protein CASSSPGTGYEQYF.

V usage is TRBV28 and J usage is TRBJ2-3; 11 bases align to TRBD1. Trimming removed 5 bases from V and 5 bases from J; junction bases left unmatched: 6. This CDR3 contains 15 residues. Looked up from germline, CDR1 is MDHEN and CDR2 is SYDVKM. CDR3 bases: TGTGCCAGCAGTCTCCGGACAGGGGGCGAAGATACGCAGTATTTT. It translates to CASSLRTGGEDTQYF.

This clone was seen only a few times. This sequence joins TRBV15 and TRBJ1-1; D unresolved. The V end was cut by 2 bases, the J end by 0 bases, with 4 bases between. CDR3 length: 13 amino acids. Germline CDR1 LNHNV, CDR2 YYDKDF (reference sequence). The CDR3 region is CATSRLLNTEAFF. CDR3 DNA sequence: TGTGCCACCAGCAGACTCCTGAACACTGAAGCTTTCTTT.

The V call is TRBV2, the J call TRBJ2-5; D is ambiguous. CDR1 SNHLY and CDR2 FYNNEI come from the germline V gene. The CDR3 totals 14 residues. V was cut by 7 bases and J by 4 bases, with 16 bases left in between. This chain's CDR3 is CASTFSGWGETQYF. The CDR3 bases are TGTGCCAGCACCTTTTCCGGCTGGGGAGAGACCCAGTACTTC.

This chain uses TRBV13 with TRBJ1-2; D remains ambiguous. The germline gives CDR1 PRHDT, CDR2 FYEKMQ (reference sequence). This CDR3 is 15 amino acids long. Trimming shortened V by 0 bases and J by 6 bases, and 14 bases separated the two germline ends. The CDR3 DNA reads TGTGCCAGCAGCTTAGGGTGGGCAGCGAAAGATGGCTACACCTTC. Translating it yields CASSLGWAAKDGYTF.

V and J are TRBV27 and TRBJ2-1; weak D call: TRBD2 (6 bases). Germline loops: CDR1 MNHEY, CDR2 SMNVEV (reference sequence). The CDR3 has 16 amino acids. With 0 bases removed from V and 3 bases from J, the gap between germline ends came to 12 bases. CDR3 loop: CASSLSSLAGYNEQFF. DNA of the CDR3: TGTGCCAGCAGTTTATCTTCACTAGCAGGCTACAATGAGCAGTTCTTC.

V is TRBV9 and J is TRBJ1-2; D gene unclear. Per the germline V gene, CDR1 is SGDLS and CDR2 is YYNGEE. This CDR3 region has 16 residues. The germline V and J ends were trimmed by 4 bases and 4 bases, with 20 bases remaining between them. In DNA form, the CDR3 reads TGTGCCAGCAGCACCCGGCGGGGAAAAACACCCTATGGCTACACCTTC. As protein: CASSTRRGKTPYGYTF.

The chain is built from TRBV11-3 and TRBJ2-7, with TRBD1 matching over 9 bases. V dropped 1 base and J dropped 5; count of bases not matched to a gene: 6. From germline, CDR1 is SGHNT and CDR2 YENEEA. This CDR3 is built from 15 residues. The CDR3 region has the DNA TGTGCCAGCAGCTTAGTTGGACAGGGGCGCCACGAGCAGTACTTC. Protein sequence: CASSLVGQGRHEQYF.

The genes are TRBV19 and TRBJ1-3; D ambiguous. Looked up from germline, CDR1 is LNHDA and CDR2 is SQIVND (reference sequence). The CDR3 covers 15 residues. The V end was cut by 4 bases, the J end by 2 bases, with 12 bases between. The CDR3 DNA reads TGTGCCAGTAGTAGGGGTTTGGCCGCTGGAAACACCATATATTTT. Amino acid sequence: CASSRGLAAGNTIYF.